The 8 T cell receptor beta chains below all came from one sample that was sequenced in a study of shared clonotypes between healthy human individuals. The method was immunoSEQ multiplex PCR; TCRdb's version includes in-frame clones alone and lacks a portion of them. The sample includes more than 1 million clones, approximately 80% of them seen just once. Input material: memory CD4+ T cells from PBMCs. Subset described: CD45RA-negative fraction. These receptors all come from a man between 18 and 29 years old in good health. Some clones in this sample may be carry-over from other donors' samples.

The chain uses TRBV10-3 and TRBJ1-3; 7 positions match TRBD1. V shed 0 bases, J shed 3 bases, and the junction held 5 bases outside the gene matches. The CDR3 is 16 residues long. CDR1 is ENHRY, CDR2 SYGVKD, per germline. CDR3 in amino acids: CAISESAGQVGNTIYF. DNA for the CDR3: TGTGCCATCAGTGAGTCGGCTGGACAGGTTGGAAACACCATATATTTT.

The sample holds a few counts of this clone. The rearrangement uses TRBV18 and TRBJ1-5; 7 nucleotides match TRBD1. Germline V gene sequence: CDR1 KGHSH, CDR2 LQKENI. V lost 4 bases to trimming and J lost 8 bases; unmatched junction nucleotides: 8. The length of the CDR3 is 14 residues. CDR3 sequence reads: CASSQQGGNEPQHF. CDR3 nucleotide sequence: TGTGCCAGCTCACAGCAGGGGGGGAATGAGCCCCAGCATTTT.

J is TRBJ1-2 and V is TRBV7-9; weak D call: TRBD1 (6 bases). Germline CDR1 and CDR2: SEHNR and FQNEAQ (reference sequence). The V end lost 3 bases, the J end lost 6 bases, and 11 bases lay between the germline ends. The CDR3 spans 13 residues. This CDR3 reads CASSFRSGDGYTF. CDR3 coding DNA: TGTGCCAGCAGCTTTAGATCAGGGGATGGCTACACCTTC.

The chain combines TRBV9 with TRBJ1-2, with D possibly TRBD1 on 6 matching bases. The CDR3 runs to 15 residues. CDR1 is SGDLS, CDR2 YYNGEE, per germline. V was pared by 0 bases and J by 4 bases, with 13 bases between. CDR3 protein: CASSVAGGHVYGYTF. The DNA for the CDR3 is TGTGCCAGCAGCGTAGCTGGGGGCCATGTCTATGGCTACACCTTC.

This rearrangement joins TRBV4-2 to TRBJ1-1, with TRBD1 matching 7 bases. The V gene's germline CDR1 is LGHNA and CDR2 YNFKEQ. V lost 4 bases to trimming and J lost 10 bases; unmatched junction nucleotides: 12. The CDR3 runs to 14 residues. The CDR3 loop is CASSPPGDSRTAFF. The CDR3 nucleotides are TGTGCCAGCAGCCCCCCTGGGGACAGCCGTACAGCTTTCTTT.

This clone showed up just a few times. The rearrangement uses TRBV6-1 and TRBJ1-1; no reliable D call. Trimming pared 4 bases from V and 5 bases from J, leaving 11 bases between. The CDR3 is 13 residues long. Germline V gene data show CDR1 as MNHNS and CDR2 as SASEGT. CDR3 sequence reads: CASSVLGKTEAFF. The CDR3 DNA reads TGTGCCAGCAGTGTACTCGGAAAGACTGAAGCTTTCTTT.

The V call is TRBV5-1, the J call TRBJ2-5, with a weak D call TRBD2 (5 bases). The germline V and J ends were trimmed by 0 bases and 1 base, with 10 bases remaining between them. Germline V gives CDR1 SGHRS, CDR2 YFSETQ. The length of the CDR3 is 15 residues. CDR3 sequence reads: CASSLGASSQETQYF. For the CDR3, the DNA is TGCGCCAGCAGCTTGGGCGCTAGCAGCCAAGAGACCCAGTACTTC.

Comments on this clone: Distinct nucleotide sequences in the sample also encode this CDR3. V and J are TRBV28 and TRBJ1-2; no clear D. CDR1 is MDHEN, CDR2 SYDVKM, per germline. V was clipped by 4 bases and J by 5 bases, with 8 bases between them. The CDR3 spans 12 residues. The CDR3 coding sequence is TGTGCCAGCAGTTCGCAGTTTTATGGCTACACCTTC. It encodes CASSSQFYGYTF.